This T cell receptor (beta chain) emerged from a study of blood T cell repertoires in COVID-19. Germline CDR1 is KGHSH and CDR2 is LQKENI. Trimming took 5 bases from V and 0 from J, leaving 13 bases between them. This CDR3 has 15 residues. Clones were sequenced by immunoSEQ multiplex PCR, and TCRdb holds only the in-frame ones, with some missing. The table includes more than 150,000 clones, 85% to 90% detected once. The TCR comes from a man aged 40-55 years with active or convalescent COVID-19. The sample was peripheral blood. This sequence joins TRBV18 and TRBJ2-5; D is ambiguous. The CDR3 reads CASSGRPLYQETQYF. CDR3 nucleotide sequence: TGTGCCAGCTCAGGGCGACCCCTGTACCAAGAGACCCAGTACTTC. The full variable domain, rest sourced from reference TRBV18 and TRBJ2-5, is NAGVMQNPRHLVRRRGQEARLRCSPMKGHSHVYWYRQLPEEGLKFMVYLQKENIIDESGMPKERFSAEFPKEGPSILRIQQVVRGDSAAYFCASSGRPLYQETQYFGPGTRLLVL.